This paragraph covers one T cell receptor (beta chain) sequence. Its target antigen remains unknown. No base-level quality is on record; no much larger clone is a single base apart. V is pared back by 2 bases and J by 3 bases, with 13 bases lying between the germline termini. CDR1 and CDR2 were assigned from the germline V gene (reference sequence) as MNHEY and SMNVEV. From its cysteine to its phenylalanine, the CDR3 spans 15 amino acids. Left in the record is the CDR3 DNA by itself, 45 bases read in frame from the first base. The source of the sample is a study of T cell responses to AZD1222 COVID-19 vaccine (dated by TCRdb to the early 2020s). With regard to the full study: AZD1222 recipients given second doses at about 4 weeks or at about 12 weeks were pooled, since spike-specific TCR depth and breadth were not found to differ between the two schedules. A total of 233 trial participants underwent TCR sequencing, of whom approximately 210 received two doses of AZD1222 and some 25 received two doses of the MenACWY control vaccine. Trial participants were enrolled by age into subgroups of 18-55, 56-69 and 70-plus years, and approximately 150, 30 and 60 TCR-sequenced participants, respectively, were included in these subgroups.

The label giving this sample's time point can be read as: baseline before first vaccination. Samples from vaccinated people were obtained from the UK trials COV001 and COV002, which included a single-blind randomized controlled phase 2/3 trial of AZD1222 (ChAdOx1 nCoV-19) in healthy adults. For TCRbeta chain sequencing, PBMC samples from trial participants were taken at day 0 and at day 28 after the second dose. General conclusions and limits of the study: Reportedly, close to half of the unique spike-specific TCRs recognized epitopes lying outside the regions that are mutated in the B.1.351 and B.1.1.7 variants. The whole spike protein was spanned by vaccine-associated CD4 TCRs, and dominant responses were seen in regions 160-218 and 743-854. Spike-specific TCR breadth and depth rose significantly after two AZD1222 doses compared with day 0 and with MenACWY recipients. Because no day 14 peak-response samples were available, repertoires were characterized only after the peak T cell response. Most participants were white British and females outnumbered males, and the authors suggested that clonal diversity may have been underestimated. Conclusions about previously exposed vaccinees were limited because only six AZD1222 recipients were SARS-CoV-2 seropositive at baseline. In the small 56-69-year group, the increase in depth fell short of significance, most likely because of low power.

The CDR3 regions of human TCRbeta chains were analyzed by immunosequencing. Per the original workflow: TCRs in the repertoires were compared against a reference library of SARS-CoV-2-specific TCRs that had been generated with the MIRA antigen-specificity platform. Breadth was defined as the fraction of unique TCRs that were SARS-CoV-2-associated. Depth was defined as the fraction of total T cells that were SARS-CoV-2-associated. Using the MIRA data, each spike-specific TCR was mapped to the spike region that the TCR reacts to and placed in a CD4 or CD8 class. Log10-transformed breadth and depth values were compared by one-way ANOVA with Sidak's multiple comparisons tests. This is the immuneACCESS table as TCRdb keeps it, with only in-frame sequences that have V and J called. A part of the clones is gone; compared with another copy, unresolved V genes explain less than half, and the rest is unexplained. That table is the source of V, J and clone size, and D and trimming were worked out from the DNA. The sample table lists under 130,000 clones, approximately 90% of them with a count of one. Clones ranked in the top ten supply 7% to 10% of the sample.

This TCR was sampled from an adult in good health. The sequence links TRBV27 to TRBJ1-1; TRBD1 could be the D gene, as 5 bases match. The sample was peripheral blood, taken on day 0 of AZD1222 vaccination. The CDR3 amino acid sequence is: CASSLRRWGDTEAFF. The DNA sequence reads TGTGCCAGCAGTTTAAGGCGGTGGGGGGACACTGAAGCTTTCTTT.